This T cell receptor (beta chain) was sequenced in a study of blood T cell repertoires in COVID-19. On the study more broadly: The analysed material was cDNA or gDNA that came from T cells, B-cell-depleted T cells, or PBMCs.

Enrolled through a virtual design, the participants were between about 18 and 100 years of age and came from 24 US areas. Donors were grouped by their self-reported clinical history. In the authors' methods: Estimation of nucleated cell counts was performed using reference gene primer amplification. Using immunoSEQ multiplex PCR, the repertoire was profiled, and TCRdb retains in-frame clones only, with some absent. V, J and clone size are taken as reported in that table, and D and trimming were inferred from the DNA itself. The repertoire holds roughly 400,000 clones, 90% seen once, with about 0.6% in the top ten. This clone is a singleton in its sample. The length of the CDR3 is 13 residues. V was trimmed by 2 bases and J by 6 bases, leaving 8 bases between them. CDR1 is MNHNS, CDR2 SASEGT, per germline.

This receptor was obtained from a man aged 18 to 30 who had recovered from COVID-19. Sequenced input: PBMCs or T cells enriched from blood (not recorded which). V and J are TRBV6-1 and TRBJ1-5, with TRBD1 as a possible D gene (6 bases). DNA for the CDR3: TGTGCCAGCAGTGAACAGGACAGTCAGCCCCAGCATTTT. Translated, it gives CASSEQDSQPQHF.